This T cell receptor beta chain was recorded in a study of OX40 agonist ivuxolimab in advanced cancers. A note on the overall study: Ivuxolimab was an agonistic, fully human IgG2 monoclonal antibody directed against OX40 (CD134), a costimulatory receptor. Intravenous ivuxolimab was administered to patients every 2 weeks at six dose levels: 0.01, 0.1, 0.3, 1.5, 3 and 10 mg/kg. In the dose-escalation cohort, roughly 80% of patients were male, and the mean age was roughly 60 years, with a range of 23 to 79. Partial responses occurred in three dose-escalation patients, of whom one had hepatocellular carcinoma and two had cutaneous melanoma. Patients were allowed to have had prior anti-PD-1, anti-PD-L1 or anti-CTLA-4 therapy, and approximately 40% of the dose-escalation patients had been treated with checkpoint inhibitors. Of the roughly 52 dose-escalation patients, hepatocellular carcinoma was present in about 20, melanoma in around 15, renal cell carcinoma in 9 and head and neck cancer in 9. The point of sequencing TCRbeta in the periphery was to test whether ivuxolimab changed TCR sequence diversity and drove clonal T-cell expansion. The paper covers the monotherapy dose-escalation part of the phase I ivuxolimab trial, which included N ≈ 54 patients.

To sequence the TCRbeta CDR3 region, genomic DNA was isolated from the sorted cells. TCRbeta CDR3 regions were sequenced using the immunoSEQ Assay. TCRdb retrieved this table from immuneACCESS and kept in-frame rearrangements only. Not all clones are present; in checked studies, unresolved V genes account for under half, and no reason is known for the remainder. This sample gives 50,000 to 80,000 clones in total; roughly nine tenths of them show up just once. Jointly, the top ten make up 5.2% of the sample. Worth noting for this clone: The antigen it recognizes is unknown. Nothing much larger sits one base from this clone, and base qualities are not available.

V is clipped by 1 base and J by 6 bases, and the sequence between their germline boundaries is 15 bases long. The germline V gene yields SGHRS for CDR1 and YFSETQ for CDR2. Including the terminal cysteine and phenylalanine, the CDR3 comprises 15 residues. The CDR3 DNA has 45 bases and is translated from base 1. Beyond this particular receptor, the publication reports: After ivuxolimab, more expanded clones were found on average in CD8+ T cells than in CD4+ T cells. Partial responders in the 0.1-3.0 mg/kg groups had among the lowest normalized peripheral clonal expansion, especially among CD8+ T cells. The antigen specificity of the peripheral T cells that underwent clonal expansion was not determined. Clonal expansion of both CD4+ and CD8+ blood T cells was observed from baseline to week 6 at doses 0.1 to 3.0 mg/kg. Low levels of normalized T-cell clonal expansion were also seen in some patients who did not respond.

Patients with a history of autoimmune disease or receiving systemic immunosuppression were excluded from the trial. Peripheral blood for TCR sequencing was collected from all dose cohorts at baseline, on cycle 4 day 1, and on cycle 7 day 1. Samples were obtained from an open-label, multicenter, first-in-human phase I dose-escalation trial of ivuxolimab. Adults with locally advanced or metastatic head and neck squamous cell, hepatocellular, melanoma or renal cell carcinoma were enrolled in the trial. CD4+ and CD8+ T cells were sorted separately from peripheral blood before TCR sequencing. This sequence originates from an adult with an advanced solid tumor such as melanoma, head and neck, liver or kidney cancer. The sequenced sample was CD4+ or CD8+ T cells sorted from blood, obtained in a trial of the OX40 agonist ivuxolimab. The chain employs TRBV5-1 and TRBJ2-3; the D assignment is uncertain and may be TRBD1 or TRBD2, with 5 bases supporting each. In nucleotide form, the sequence is TGCGCCAGCAGCTTGTTGGGGGTTCTCAGGGATACGCAGTATTTT. This encodes CASSLLGVLRDTQYF.